The rows below give T cell receptor beta chains drawn from one sample of a study of blood T cell repertoires in COVID-19. The protocol was immunoSEQ multiplex PCR, while the TCRdb copy is restricted to in-frame clones and leaves out a portion. The table records approximately 270,000 clones, roughly 89% of them present only once. Material: PBMCs or T cells enriched from blood (not recorded which). The receptors were sampled from a woman in her sixties who had recovered from COVID-19. Each CDR3 is given with its conserved first and last residue. The D gene is left open where the match is weak. Some rows mark clone size as missing; the rest say once, few, many or name a class of expanded clone.

CDR3aa,CDR3nt,v_gene,abundance,j_gene,d_gene
CASSYWTRDSPLHF,TGTGCCAGCAGTTATTGGACAAGGGATTCACCCCTCCACTTT,TRBV6-2/TRBV6-3,-,TRBJ1-6,-
CASSFRGALGANVLTF,TGTGCCAGCAGCTTTCGGGGGGCGCTTGGGGCCAACGTCCTGACTTTC,TRBV5-4,-,TRBJ2-6,-
CASSLVGTGSGNTIYF,TGTGCCAGCAGCTTAGTAGGGACAGGCTCCGGAAACACCATATATTTT,TRBV7-2,-,TRBJ1-3,TRBD1
CAISESGPDRENSPLHF,TGTGCCATCAGTGAGTCGGGTCCGGACAGAGAAAATTCACCCCTCCACTTT,TRBV10-3,-,TRBJ1-6,-
CASSPAALNQPQHF,TGTGCCAGCAGCCCCGCGGCCCTCAATCAGCCCCAGCATTTT,TRBV3-1/TRBV3-2,-,TRBJ1-5,-
CASSYRVDRIQETQYF,TGTGCCAGCAGTTACAGGGTCGACAGGATCCAAGAGACCCAGTACTTC,TRBV6-5,-,TRBJ2-5,-
CASSLRSEQYF,TGTGCCAGCAGCTTAAGGAGCGAGCAGTACTTC,TRBV7-3,-,TRBJ2-7,-
CASSPGWQSRVPAGELFF,TGTGCCAGCAGCCCTGGTTGGCAGTCTCGGGTTCCGGCCGGGGAGCTGTTTTTT,TRBV7-9,-,TRBJ2-2,-
CASSSAGYQETQYF,TGCGCCAGCAGCTCGGCAGGGTACCAAGAGACCCAGTACTTC,TRBV5-1,-,TRBJ2-5,-
CASSDGTAYEGQYF,TGTGCCAGCAGTGATGGGACAGCCTACGAAGGGCAGTACTTC,TRBV6-6,once,TRBJ2-7,TRBD1
CASAGHRGAGGYTF,TGTGCCAGCGCCGGCCACAGGGGAGCTGGTGGCTACACCTTC,TRBV28,-,TRBJ1-2,TRBD1
CAYLGTGTGNTIYF,TGTGCCTACTTAGGGACAGGGACTGGAAACACCATATATTTT,TRBV30,-,TRBJ1-3,TRBD1
CASSDREGGYTF,TGTGCCAGCAGCGACAGGGAAGGGGGCTACACCTTC,TRBV3-1/TRBV3-2,-,TRBJ1-2,TRBD1
CASADWGTGTDEQYF,TGTGCCAGTGCGGATTGGGGGACAGGGACCGACGAGCAGTACTTC,TRBV19,-,TRBJ2-7,TRBD1
CASSASGGTYEQYF,TGTGCCAGCAGCGCTAGCGGGGGAACCTACGAGCAGTACTTC,TRBV9,-,TRBJ2-7,TRBD2
CATSLGGTGFYEQYF,TGTGCCACCAGTTTAGGAGGGACAGGTTTCTACGAGCAGTACTTC,TRBV28,-,TRBJ2-7,TRBD1
CASGGVTEKLFF,TGTGCCAGCGGAGGGGTGACTGAAAAACTGTTTTTT,TRBV6-5,-,TRBJ1-4,-
CAISSGLAGATDTQYF,TGTGCCATCAGCTCAGGACTAGCGGGAGCCACAGATACGCAGTATTTT,TRBV10-3,-,TRBJ2-3,TRBD2
CASSPGLAVGTGELFF,TGTGCCAGCAGCCCGGGACTAGCGGTTGGCACCGGGGAGCTGTTTTTT,TRBV3-1/TRBV3-2,-,TRBJ2-2,TRBD2
CASGSSGEETQYF,TGTGCTAGTGGTTCTTCGGGAGAGGAGACCCAGTACTTC,TRBV12-5,-,TRBJ2-5,-
CASSPLVAGYNEQFF,TGTGCCAGCTCACCTTTGGTAGCGGGGTACAATGAGCAGTTCTTC,TRBV18,once,TRBJ2-1,TRBD2
CASSSRESYEQYF,TGTGCCAGCAGCTCGCGGGAGTCCTACGAGCAGTACTTC,TRBV7-9,-,TRBJ2-7,TRBD2
CASSPPSGAYNEQFF,TGTGCCAGCTCACCGCCCAGCGGAGCCTACAATGAGCAGTTCTTC,TRBV18,-,TRBJ2-1,-
CASSWRDDYEQYF,TGCGCCAGCAGCTGGCGGGACGACTACGAGCAGTACTTC,TRBV5-1,few,TRBJ2-7,-
CAWSRQGAATGELFF,TGTGCCTGGAGTCGACAGGGGGCGGCCACCGGGGAGCTGTTTTTT,TRBV30,-,TRBJ2-2,TRBD1
CATSWGQQNTEAFF,TGTGCCACCAGCTGGGGACAGCAAAACACTGAAGCTTTCTTT,TRBV15,-,TRBJ1-1,TRBD1
CASSWRTPRDRAEAFF,TGTGCCAGCAGCTGGCGAACCCCCCGAGACAGGGCTGAAGCTTTCTTT,TRBV7-9,once,TRBJ1-1,TRBD1
CASSLDRDTQYF,TGCGCCAGCAGCTTGGACCGGGATACGCAGTATTTT,TRBV5-1,-,TRBJ2-3,-
CASTPGLDVGKLFF,TGTGCCAGCACCCCGGGACTGGATGTTGGAAAACTGTTTTTT,TRBV28,few,TRBJ1-4,-
CASSMTGGAKGYTF,TGTGCCAGCAGTATGACAGGGGGCGCGAAGGGCTACACCTTC,TRBV28,-,TRBJ1-2,TRBD1
CASSPLLAGGPIEQFF,TGCGCCAGCAGCCCGTTACTAGCGGGGGGGCCTATTGAGCAGTTCTTC,TRBV5-1,-,TRBJ2-1,TRBD2
CASSAGPVGSGANVLTF,TGCGCCAGCAGCGCGGGACCCGTAGGCTCTGGGGCCAACGTCCTGACTTTC,TRBV5-1,once,TRBJ2-6,-
CASSPYRGRFNQETQYF,TGTGCCAGCAGTCCTTACAGGGGCAGATTTAATCAAGAGACCCAGTACTTC,TRBV28,-,TRBJ2-5,TRBD1
CASRSRTSDVWVYEQYF,TGTGCCAGCAGGTCCAGGACTAGCGACGTCTGGGTCTACGAGCAGTACTTC,TRBV5-6,-,TRBJ2-7,TRBD2
CASSVLGAPLHF,TGTGCCAGCAGCGTACTGGGGGCGCCCCTCCACTTT,TRBV9,-,TRBJ1-6,-
CASGGREGEQYF,TGTGCCAGCGGAGGGCGGGAAGGCGAGCAGTACTTC,TRBV7-3,-,TRBJ2-7,-
CASVKIANTGELFF,TGTGCCAGTGTTAAAATCGCGAACACCGGGGAGCTGTTTTTT,TRBV19,-,TRBJ2-2,-
CASSLGGGVDEQYF,TGTGCCAGCAGCCTCGGGGGGGGCGTGGACGAGCAGTACTTC,TRBV3-1/TRBV3-2,-,TRBJ2-7,TRBD2
CASSVGRASYEQYF,TGTGCCAGCAGTGTAGGCAGGGCCTCCTACGAGCAGTACTTC,TRBV2,-,TRBJ2-7,-
CASSQPDSRGEKLFF,TGCGCCAGCAGCCAACCGGACTCTCGGGGTGAAAAACTGTTTTTT,TRBV4-1,-,TRBJ1-4,-
CASSLGTGWDELFF,TGCGCCAGCAGCTTGGGTACAGGTTGGGATGAACTGTTTTTT,TRBV5-1,-,TRBJ1-4,-
CASSLGFGGGDNEQFF,TGTGCCAGCAGCTTAGGTTTCGGGGGAGGAGACAATGAGCAGTTCTTC,TRBV7-9,-,TRBJ2-1,-
CASSGLTVIDTEAFF,TGTGCCAGCAGTGGACTTACAGTAATTGACACTGAAGCTTTCTTT,TRBV6-6,-,TRBJ1-1,-
CASSLGIAGGPYQETQYF,TGTGCCAGCAGTTTGGGGATAGCGGGAGGGCCTTACCAAGAGACCCAGTACTTC,TRBV28,-,TRBJ2-5,TRBD2
CATSDPRQDNQPQHF,TGTGCCACCAGTGATCCCCGACAGGACAATCAGCCCCAGCATTTT,TRBV24-1,-,TRBJ1-5,-
CASFTSGLYNEQFF,TGTGCCAGCTTTACTAGCGGACTCTACAATGAGCAGTTCTTC,TRBV28,few,TRBJ2-1,TRBD2
CASSLTGIGGSGANVLTF,TGCGCCAGCAGCTTGACAGGGATTGGTGGCTCTGGGGCCAACGTCCTGACTTTC,TRBV5-1,-,TRBJ2-6,-